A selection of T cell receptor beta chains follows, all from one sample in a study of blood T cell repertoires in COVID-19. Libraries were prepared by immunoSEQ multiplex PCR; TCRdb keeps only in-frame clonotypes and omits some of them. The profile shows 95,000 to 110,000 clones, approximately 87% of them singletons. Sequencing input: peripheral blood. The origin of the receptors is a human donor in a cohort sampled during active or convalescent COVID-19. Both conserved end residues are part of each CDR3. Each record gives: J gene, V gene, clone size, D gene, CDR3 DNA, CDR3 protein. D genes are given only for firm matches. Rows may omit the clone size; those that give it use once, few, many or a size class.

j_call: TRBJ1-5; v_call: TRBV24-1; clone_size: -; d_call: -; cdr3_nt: TGTGCCACCAGTGACACCAGGGAAAGGAATCAGCCCCAGCATTTT; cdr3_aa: CATSDTRERNQPQHF
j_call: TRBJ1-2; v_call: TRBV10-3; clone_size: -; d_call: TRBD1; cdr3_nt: TGTGCCACCTCAGGGGGCGAATATGGCTACACCTTC; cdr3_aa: CATSGGEYGYTF
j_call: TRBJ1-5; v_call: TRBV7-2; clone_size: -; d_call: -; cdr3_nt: TGTGCCAGCAGCTTAGCCCCCCTTTCCCGGGACACAGGAAGAAATGTCAATCAGCCCCAGCATTTT; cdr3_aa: CASSLAPLSRDTGRNVNQPQHF
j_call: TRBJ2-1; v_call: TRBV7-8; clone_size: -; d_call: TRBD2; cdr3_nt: TGTGCCAGCAGCCCGGGGGGACTAGCGGGGGCCCTATCCTACAATGAGCAGTTCTTC; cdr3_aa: CASSPGGLAGALSYNEQFF
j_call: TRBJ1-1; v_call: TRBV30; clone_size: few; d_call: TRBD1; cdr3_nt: TGTGCCTGGAGTGTACCCGAGGAATGGGACAGGGGGGACACTGAAGCTTTCTTT; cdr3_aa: CAWSVPEEWDRGDTEAFF
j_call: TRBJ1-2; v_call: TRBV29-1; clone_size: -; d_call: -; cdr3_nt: TGCAGCGTTGAAGATCGGGGCTATGGCTACACCTTC; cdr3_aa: CSVEDRGYGYTF
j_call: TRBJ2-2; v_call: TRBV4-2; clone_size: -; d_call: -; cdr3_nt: TGTGCCAGCAGCCTAGCGGCCGCGAACACCGGGGAGCTGTTTTTT; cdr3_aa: CASSLAAANTGELFF
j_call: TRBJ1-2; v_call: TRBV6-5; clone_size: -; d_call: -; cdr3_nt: TGTGCCAGCAGTTATGGAGGGGACTATGGCTACACCTTC; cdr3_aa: CASSYGGDYGYTF
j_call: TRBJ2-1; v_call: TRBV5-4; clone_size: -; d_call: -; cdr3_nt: TGTGCCAGCAGCCCTGGGGGGGCTTTGGACAATGAGCAGTTCTTC; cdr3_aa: CASSPGGALDNEQFF
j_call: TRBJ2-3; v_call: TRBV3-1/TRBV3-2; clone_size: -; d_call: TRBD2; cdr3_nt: TGTGCCAGCAGTTTAGCGGGGGGGCTGGCAGATACGCAGTATTTT; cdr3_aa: CASSLAGGLADTQYF
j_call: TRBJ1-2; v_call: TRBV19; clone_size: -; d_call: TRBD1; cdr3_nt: TGTGCCAGTGCCGGGACAGCCTATGGCTACACCTTC; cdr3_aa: CASAGTAYGYTF
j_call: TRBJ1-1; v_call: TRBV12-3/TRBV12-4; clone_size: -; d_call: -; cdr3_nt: TGTGCCAGCAGTCTGAGGATGAACACTGAAGCTTTCTTT; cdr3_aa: CASSLRMNTEAFF
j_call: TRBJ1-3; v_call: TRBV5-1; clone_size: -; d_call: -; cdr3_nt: TGCGCCAGCAGCTTGGGCTCAGGAGTTAGGAGGGGCTCTGGAAACACCATATATTTT; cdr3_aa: CASSLGSGVRRGSGNTIYF
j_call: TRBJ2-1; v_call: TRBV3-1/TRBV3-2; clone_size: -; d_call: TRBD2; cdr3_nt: TGTGCCAGCAGCCCGCAGCGGGGGGGATCCAATGAGCAGTTCTTC; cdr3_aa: CASSPQRGGSNEQFF
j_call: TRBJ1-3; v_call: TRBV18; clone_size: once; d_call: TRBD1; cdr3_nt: TGTGCCAGCTCATCCGGGACAGTTGGAAACACCATATATTTT; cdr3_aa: CASSSGTVGNTIYF
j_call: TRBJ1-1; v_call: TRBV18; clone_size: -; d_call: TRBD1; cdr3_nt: TGTGCCAGCTCACCACAAAGACAGGGTTTGGAGGCTTTCTTT; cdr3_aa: CASSPQRQGLEAFF
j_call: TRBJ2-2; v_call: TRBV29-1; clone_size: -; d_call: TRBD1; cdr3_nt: TGCAGCGTTGAATGGCTGGACAGGGGCGACGGGGAGCTGTTTTTT; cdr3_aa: CSVEWLDRGDGELFF
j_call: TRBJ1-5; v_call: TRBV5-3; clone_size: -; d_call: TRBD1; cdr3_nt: TGTGCCAGAAGCGGAACCGGGACAGATAATCAGCCCCAGCATTTT; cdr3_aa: CARSGTGTDNQPQHF
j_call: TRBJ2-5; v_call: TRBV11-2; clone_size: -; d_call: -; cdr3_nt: TGTGCCAGCAGCCCAGTCGAGACCCAGTACTTC; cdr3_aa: CASSPVETQYF
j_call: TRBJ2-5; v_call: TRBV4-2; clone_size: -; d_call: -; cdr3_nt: TGTGCCAGCAGCCAGGAGGAGACAGGAAAAGAGACCCAGTACTTC; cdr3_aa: CASSQEETGKETQYF
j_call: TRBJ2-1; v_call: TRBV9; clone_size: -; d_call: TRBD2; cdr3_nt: TGTGCCAGCAGCCCTCAACGACTAGCGGGGGGGAATGAGCAGTTCTTC; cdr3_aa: CASSPQRLAGGNEQFF
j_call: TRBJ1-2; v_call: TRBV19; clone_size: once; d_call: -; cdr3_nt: TGTGCCAGTAGCCCACAGCGGGGGCTAATTGATGGCTACACCTTC; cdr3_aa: CASSPQRGLIDGYTF
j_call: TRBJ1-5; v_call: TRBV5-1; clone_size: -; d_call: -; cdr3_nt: TGCGCCAGCAGCTTGGAATCCCTAAATCAGCCCCAGCATTTT; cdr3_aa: CASSLESLNQPQHF
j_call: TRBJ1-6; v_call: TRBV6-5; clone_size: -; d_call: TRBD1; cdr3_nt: TGTGCCAGTTCGAGGGACAGGAACTATTCACCCCTCCACTTT; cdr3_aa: CASSRDRNYSPLHF
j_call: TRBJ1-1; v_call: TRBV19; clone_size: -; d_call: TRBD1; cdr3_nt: TGTGCCAGTAGCTGGACAGGGCGGGCTGAAGCTTTCTTT; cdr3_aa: CASSWTGRAEAFF
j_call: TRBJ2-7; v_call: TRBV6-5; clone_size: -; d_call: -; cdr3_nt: TGTGCCAGCAGCTACGGAGGGAACGAGCAGTACTTC; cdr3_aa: CASSYGGNEQYF
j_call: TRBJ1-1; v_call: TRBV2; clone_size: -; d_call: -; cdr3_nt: TGTGCCATAAACGTTCGTCCAACAGGTCATGAAGCTTTCTTT; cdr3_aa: CAINVRPTGHEAFF
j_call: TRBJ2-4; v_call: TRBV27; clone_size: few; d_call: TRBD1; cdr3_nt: TGTGCCAGCAGCCCTCAGGGGGCCAGGGCCAAAAACATTCAGTACTTC; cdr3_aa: CASSPQGARAKNIQYF
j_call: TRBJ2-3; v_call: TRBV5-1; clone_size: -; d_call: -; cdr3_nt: TGCGCCAGCAGCTTGGCCAGGGGACAAAGCACAGATACGCAGTATTTT; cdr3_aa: CASSLARGQSTDTQYF
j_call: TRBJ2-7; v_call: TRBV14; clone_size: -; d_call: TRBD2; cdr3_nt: TGTGCCAGCAGCCGCCTCAGCGGGGGCTCCTACGAGCAGTACTTC; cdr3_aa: CASSRLSGGSYEQYF
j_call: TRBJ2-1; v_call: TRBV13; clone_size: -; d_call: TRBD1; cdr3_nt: TGTGCCAGCAGCTCCACCGGGACAGTATCCAATGAGCAGTTCTTC; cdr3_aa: CASSSTGTVSNEQFF
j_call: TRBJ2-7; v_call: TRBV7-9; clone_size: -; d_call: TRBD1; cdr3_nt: TGTGCCAGCAGCACGGACAGGGGGCTGTACGAGCAGTACTTC; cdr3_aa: CASSTDRGLYEQYF
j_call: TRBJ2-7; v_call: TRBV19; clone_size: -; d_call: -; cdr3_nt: TGTGCCAGTAGTATAACTCGTCAGGGAGGCTACGAGCAGTACTTC; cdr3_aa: CASSITRQGGYEQYF
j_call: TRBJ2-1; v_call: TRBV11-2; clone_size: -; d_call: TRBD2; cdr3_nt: TGTGCCAGCAGCTCCCCAACGACTAGCGTGGATGAGCAGTTCTTC; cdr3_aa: CASSSPTTSVDEQFF
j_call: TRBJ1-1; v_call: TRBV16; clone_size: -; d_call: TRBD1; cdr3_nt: TGTGCCAGCAGCCAATCTCGACAGGGGGTGGCTGAAGCTTTCTTT; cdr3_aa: CASSQSRQGVAEAFF
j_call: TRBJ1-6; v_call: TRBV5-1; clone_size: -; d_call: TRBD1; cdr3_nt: TGCGCCAGCAGCTCGACGGACAGGGGAATCTCTAATTCACCCCTCCACTTT; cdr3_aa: CASSSTDRGISNSPLHF
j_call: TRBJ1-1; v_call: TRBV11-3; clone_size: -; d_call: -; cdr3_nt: TGTGCCAGCAGCTTAGATCCGTACACTGAAGCTTTCTTT; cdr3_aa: CASSLDPYTEAFF
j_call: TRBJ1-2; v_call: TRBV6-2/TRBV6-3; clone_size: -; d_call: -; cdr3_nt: TGTGCCAGCAGTCAGCGTCCCTATGGCTACACCTTC; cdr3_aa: CASSQRPYGYTF
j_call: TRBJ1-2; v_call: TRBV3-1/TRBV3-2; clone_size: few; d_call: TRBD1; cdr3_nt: TGTGCCAGCAGCGCCATAAACCGGGACAGCTATGGCTACACCTTC; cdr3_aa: CASSAINRDSYGYTF
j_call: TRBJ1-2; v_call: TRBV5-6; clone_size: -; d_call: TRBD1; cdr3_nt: TGTGCCAGCAGCTGGAGTCGAGCGTTCCGGGACAGGAGGTTATATGGCTACACCTTC; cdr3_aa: CASSWSRAFRDRRLYGYTF
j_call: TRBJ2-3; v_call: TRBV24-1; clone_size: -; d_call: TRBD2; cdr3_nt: TGTGCCACCAGTGGAGCCAAGCGGGGGGGGCTTCCAGATACGCAGTATTTT; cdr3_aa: CATSGAKRGGLPDTQYF
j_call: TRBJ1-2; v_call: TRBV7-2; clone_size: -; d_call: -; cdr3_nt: TGTGCCTCCATGGGGGCCAGGGATAACTATGGCTACACCTTC; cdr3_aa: CASMGARDNYGYTF
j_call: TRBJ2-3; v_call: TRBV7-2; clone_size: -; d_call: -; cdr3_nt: TGTGCCAGCAGCTTATACGGGTCGGAAGATACGCAGTATTTT; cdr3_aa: CASSLYGSEDTQYF
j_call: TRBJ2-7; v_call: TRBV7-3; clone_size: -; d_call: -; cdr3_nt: TGTGCCAGCAGCCTAGGGGCCAGCTCCTACGAGCAGTACTTC; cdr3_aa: CASSLGASSYEQYF
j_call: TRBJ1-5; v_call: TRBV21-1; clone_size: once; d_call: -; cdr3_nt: TGTGCCAGCAGCAAAGGCAGGGATAATCAGCCCCAGCATTTT; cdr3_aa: CASSKGRDNQPQHF
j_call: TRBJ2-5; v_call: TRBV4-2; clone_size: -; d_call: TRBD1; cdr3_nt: TGTGCCAGCAGCCAAGGCCCCGGACAGGGGGAAGAGACCCAGTACTTC; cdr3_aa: CASSQGPGQGEETQYF
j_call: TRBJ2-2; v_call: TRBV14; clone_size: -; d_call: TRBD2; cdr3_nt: TGTGCCAGCAGCCAAGGGGGGGGATTGTCTCGGGAGCTGTTTTTT; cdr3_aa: CASSQGGGLSRELFF
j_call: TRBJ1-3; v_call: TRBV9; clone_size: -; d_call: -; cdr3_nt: TGTGCCAGCAGCGTAGGACAGGGAAACACCATATATTTT; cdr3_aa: CASSVGQGNTIYF
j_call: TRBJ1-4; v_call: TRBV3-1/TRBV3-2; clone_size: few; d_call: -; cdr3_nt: TGTGCCAGCAGCTCCCGGGAGGGTCGAGAAAAACTGTTTTTT; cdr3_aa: CASSSREGREKLFF